The sequence of this T cell receptor (beta chain) was determined in a study of Ad26.COV2.S vaccination and SARS-CoV-2 variants. The assay was immunoSEQ multiplex PCR, and TCRdb's table has in-frame clones only and misses some. The table lists 350,000 to 450,000 clones, about 91% of them singletons, with under 5% in the top ten. Trimming removed 3 bases from V and 0 bases from J; junction bases left unmatched: 6. Germline V gene data show CDR1 as SGHDT and CDR2 as YYEEEE. The CDR3 sequence is 16 residues long. J is TRBJ1-3 and V is TRBV5-6, with TRBD1 matching over 7 bases. The specimen comprised peripheral blood, sampled after recovery from COVID-19. The clonotype comes from a human donor who had recovered from COVID-19. Here the CDR3 reads CASSSRQGRSGNTIYF. The CDR3 DNA is TGTGCCAGCAGCTCTAGACAGGGCCGCTCTGGAAACACCATATATTTT.